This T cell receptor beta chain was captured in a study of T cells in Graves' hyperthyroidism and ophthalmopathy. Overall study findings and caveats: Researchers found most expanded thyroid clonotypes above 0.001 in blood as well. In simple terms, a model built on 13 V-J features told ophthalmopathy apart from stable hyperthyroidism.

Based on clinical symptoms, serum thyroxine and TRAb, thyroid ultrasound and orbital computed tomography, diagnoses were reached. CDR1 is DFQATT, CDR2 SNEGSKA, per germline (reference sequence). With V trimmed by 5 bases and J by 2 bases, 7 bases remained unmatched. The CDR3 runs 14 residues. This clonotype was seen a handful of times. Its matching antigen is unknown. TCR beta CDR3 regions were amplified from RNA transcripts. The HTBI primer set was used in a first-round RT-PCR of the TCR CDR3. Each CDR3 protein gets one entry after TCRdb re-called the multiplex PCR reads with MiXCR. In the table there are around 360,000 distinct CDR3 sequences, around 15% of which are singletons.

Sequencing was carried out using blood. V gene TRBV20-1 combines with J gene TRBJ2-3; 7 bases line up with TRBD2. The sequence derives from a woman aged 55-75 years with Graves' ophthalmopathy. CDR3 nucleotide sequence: TGCAGTGCTGGAGCTAGCGGAAACACAGATACGCAGTATTTT. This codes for CSAGASGNTDTQYF.